This TCR beta chain is from a study of blood T cells in healthy people across ages. The donors, all healthy, were Caucasians living in Russia, aged roughly 6 to 90. Study-wide results and caveats: Total diversity from one million sequenced T cells was likely underestimated.

A second PCR, run for roughly 6 to 11 cycles, used a sample-barcoded 5' primer plus a J-beta primer mix. Every molecule of cDNA carried a tag from a template-switch adaptor with 12 random nucleotides. TCRdb used MiXCR to reprocess the 5' RACE reads, holding one entry per CDR3 protein. The repertoire holds about 1.4 million distinct CDR3 sequences, with roughly 60% as singletons. Comment on this clonotype: Its antigen is not identified.

The clonotype originates from a man aged 18 to 35 in good health. The specimen sequenced was blood.

CDR3 region: CASSPRKAEAFF. CDR3 DNA: TGTGCCAGCAGCCCCCGGAAGGCTGAAGCTTTCTTT. V usage is TRBV5-6 and J usage is TRBJ1-1; D not certain. Germline V CDR1 and CDR2: SGHDT, YYEEEE. CDR3 length: 12 amino acids. Trimming shortened V by 4 bases and J by 6 bases, and 10 bases separated the two germline ends.